Listed below are T cell receptor beta chains from one sample, sequenced in a study of early T cells in non-severe SARS-CoV-2 infection. TCRdb called the 5' RACE reads again in MiXCR, with one record for every CDR3 protein. This sample has tens of thousands of distinct CDR3 sequences, with roughly 8.8% found just once. The sequenced material came from whole blood. Every receptor here comes from an adult who was a healthcare worker with PCR-confirmed SARS-CoV-2 infection or an uninfected control (not recorded which). Each CDR3 is given with its conserved first and last residue. The D gene is left open where the match is weak. The size entry is marked missing in some rows and otherwise reads once, few, many or a size class.

abundance,j_gene,v_gene,d_gene,CDR3aa,CDR3nt
many,TRBJ2-5,TRBV2,-,CASTDREETQYF,TGTGCCAGCACCGACAGAGAAGAGACCCAGTACTTC
-,TRBJ2-7,TRBV7-9,TRBD1,CASAITDRGVTYEQYF,TGTGCCAGCGCTATAACGGACAGGGGAGTAACCTACGAGCAGTACTTC
few,TRBJ2-7,TRBV19,-,CASRATESSYEQYF,TGTGCCTCGCGCGCGACAGAGAGCTCCTACGAGCAGTACTTC
many,TRBJ1-4,TRBV13,-,CASSPGLREKLFF,TGTGCCAGCAGCCCTGGCCTAAGGGAAAAACTGTTTTTT
-,TRBJ2-1,TRBV18,-,CASSPGGLSEQFF,TGTGCCAGCTCACCCGGGGGGCTAAGCGAGCAGTTCTTC
-,TRBJ1-5,TRBV30,-,CAWSVLKGQPQHF,TGTGCCTGGAGTGTATTAAAAGGTCAGCCCCAGCATTTT
-,TRBJ2-2,TRBV5-1,TRBD2,CASSLAGVDTGELFF,TGCGCCAGCAGCTTAGCGGGGGTCGACACCGGGGAGCTGTTTTTT
few,TRBJ1-1,TRBV25-1,-,CASKGNTEAFF,TGTGCCAGCAAAGGGAACACTGAAGCTTTCTTT
-,TRBJ2-5,TRBV20-1,TRBD2,CSARDAGRLAGAVRETQYF,TGCAGTGCTAGAGATGCGGGTAGACTAGCGGGGGCAGTAAGGGAGACCCAGTACTTC
few,TRBJ2-3,TRBV19,-,CASSIGSGGTDTQYF,TGTGCCAGTAGTATTGGATCTGGTGGGACAGATACGCAGTATTTT
few,TRBJ1-1,TRBV2,-,CASSVSAAFF,TGTGCCAGCAGTGTATCGGCCGCTTTCTTT
many,TRBJ2-2,TRBV20-1,-,CSARSVISDSYTGELFF,TGCAGTGCTAGATCCGTCATTTCGGACTCCTACACCGGGGAGCTGTTTTTT
-,TRBJ2-7,TRBV6-6,-,CASRTIGGSSYEQYF,TGTGCCAGCAGAACGATAGGGGGATCGTCCTACGAGCAGTACTTC
few,TRBJ1-2,TRBV2,-,CASSDGRDNYGYTF,TGTGCCAGCTCGGACGGACGGGATAACTATGGCTACACCTTC
-,TRBJ2-3,TRBV7-8,-,CASRGDKRTDTQYF,TGTGCCAGCAGGGGGGACAAAAGAACAGATACGCAGTATTTT
many,TRBJ2-2,TRBV24-1,TRBD2,CATHGGGDGELFF,TGTGCCACCCACGGGGGGGGCGACGGGGAGCTGTTTTTT
-,TRBJ2-2,TRBV3-1,TRBD1,CASSQGGGGGELFF,TGTGCCAGCAGCCAAGGAGGGGGCGGCGGGGAGCTGTTTTTT
many,TRBJ2-7,TRBV7-8,-,CASSASYEQYF,TGTGCCAGCAGCGCCTCCTACGAGCAGTACTTC
few,TRBJ1-5,TRBV6-2/TRBV6-3,-,CASGRAEGQPQHF,TGTGCCAGCGGGCGGGCAGAGGGACAGCCCCAGCATTTT
-,TRBJ2-1,TRBV2,TRBD2,CASSWRGGNNEQFF,TGTGCCAGCTCGTGGCGGGGGGGAAACAATGAGCAGTTCTTC
-,TRBJ1-6,TRBV6-6,-,CASSALRGPLHF,TGTGCCAGCAGTGCCCTCAGGGGTCCCCTCCACTTT
few,TRBJ2-3,TRBV6-1,-,CASSENAGHTDTQYF,TGTGCCAGCAGTGAAAATGCCGGACACACAGATACGCAGTATTTT
many,TRBJ1-2,TRBV12-3/TRBV12-4,-,CASRHDYGYTF,TGTGCCAGCAGACATGACTATGGCTACACCTTC
few,TRBJ2-2,TRBV4-2,TRBD2,CASSGESGLASTGELFF,TGTGCCAGCAGCGGAGAGTCGGGACTAGCGTCCACCGGGGAGCTGTTTTTT
many,TRBJ1-6,TRBV2,TRBD1,CASRSDRASPLHF,TGTGCCAGCAGGTCGGACAGGGCATCACCCCTCCACTTT
many,TRBJ2-1,TRBV6-1,-,CASSEAQGRSYNEQFF,TGTGCCAGCAGTGAAGCACAGGGGAGGTCCTACAATGAGCAGTTCTTC
-,TRBJ2-1,TRBV7-9,TRBD2,CASSSRTSGGLFF,TGTGCCAGCAGCTCACGGACTAGCGGGGGCCTTTTTTTC
few,TRBJ1-5,TRBV30,-,CAWSGRQGQPQHF,TGTGCCTGGAGTGGCAGGCAGGGGCAGCCCCAGCATTTT
few,TRBJ2-5,TRBV7-9,-,CASSSRGPETQYF,TGTGCCAGCAGCTCGCGAGGTCCAGAGACCCAGTACTTC
few,TRBJ2-2,TRBV3-1,TRBD2,CASSQDFRSGTNTGELFF,TGTGCCAGCAGCCAAGATTTCAGGAGCGGGACCAACACCGGGGAGCTGTTTTTT
few,TRBJ1-4,TRBV30,-,CACRREANEKLFF,TGTGCCTGTCGACGGGAGGCTAATGAAAAACTGTTTTTT
-,TRBJ2-7,TRBV20-1,-,CSASLMGYEQYF,TGCAGTGCTAGCCTTATGGGCTACGAGCAGTACTTC
-,TRBJ1-1,TRBV21-1,-,CASSKEGLGLNTEAFF,TGTGCCAGCAGCAAAGAGGGGTTAGGGCTGAACACTGAAGCTTTCTTT
-,TRBJ2-1,TRBV15,-,CATTASPLHNEQFF,TGTGCCACCACGGCGTCTCCCCTTCACAATGAGCAGTTCTTC